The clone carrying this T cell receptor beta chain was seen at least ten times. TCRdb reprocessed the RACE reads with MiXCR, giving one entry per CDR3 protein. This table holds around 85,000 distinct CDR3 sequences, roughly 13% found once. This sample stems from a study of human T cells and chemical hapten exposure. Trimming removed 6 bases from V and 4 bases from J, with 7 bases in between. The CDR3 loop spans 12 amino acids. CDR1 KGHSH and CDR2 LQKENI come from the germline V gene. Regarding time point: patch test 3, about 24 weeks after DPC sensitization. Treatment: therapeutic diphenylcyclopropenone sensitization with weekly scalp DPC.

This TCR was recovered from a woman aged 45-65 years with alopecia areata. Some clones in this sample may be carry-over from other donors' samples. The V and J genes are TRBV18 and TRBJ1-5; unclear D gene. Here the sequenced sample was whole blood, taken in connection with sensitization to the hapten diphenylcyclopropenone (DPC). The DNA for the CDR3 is TGTGCCAGCTCCCAGGAAAATCAGCCCCAGCATTTT. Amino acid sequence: CASSQENQPQHF.